A single T cell receptor beta chain is shown here with its context. Its antigen remains unknown. The sample comes from a study of blood T cells in healthy people across ages. The study, taken as a whole, reports: Per million T cells, TCR beta diversity dropped roughly linearly as age increased. Naive T cell percentage by flow cytometry tracked strongly with beta diversity. Fewer expanded clones and more diversity marked long-lived versus aged donors.

The CDR3 runs 15 residues. Germline V lookup: CDR1 LNHNV, CDR2 YYDKDF (reference sequence). Trimming at V came to 5 bases and at J to 8 bases, leaving 14 bases not matched to a gene. Through a sample-barcoded 5' primer and a J-beta primer mix, a second PCR was run for roughly 7 to 11 cycles. A template-switch adaptor containing 12 random nucleotides labeled each cDNA molecule. TCRdb independently ran MiXCR on the 5' RACE reads; one entry per CDR3 protein. The sample includes fewer than 2 million distinct CDR3 sequences, 39% of them seen just once. Sequences were obtained from blood. This TCR came from a human donor in good health. V gene TRBV15 combines with J gene TRBJ1-2, with TRBD1 matching 7 bases. CDR3 DNA sequence: TGTGCCACCAGCGACAGGGAACAGGGAGAGAAAGGCTACACCTTC. The encoded protein is CATSDREQGEKGYTF. Filled out from reference TRBV15 and TRBJ1-2, the complete variable domain reads DAMVIQNPRYQVTQFGKPVTLSCSQTLNHNVMYWYQQKSSQAPKLLFHYYDKDFNNEADTPDNFQSRRPNTSFCFLDIRSPGLGDTAMYLCATSDREQGEKGYTFGSGTRLTVV.